Included here is one TCR beta chain sequence, with context. The data stem from a study of CD8 T cells in Susac syndrome. The CDR3 is 14 residues long. Per germline, CDR1 MNHEY and CDR2 SMNVEV (reference sequence). The V gene lost 2 bases and the J gene lost 5 bases, with 13 bases spanning the gap. After extraction with the RNeasy kit, roughly 0.45 to 1 ug of the RNA was reverse transcribed using random hexamers. Each CDR3 protein gets one entry after TCRdb re-called the immunoSEQ multiplex PCR reads with MiXCR. The sample consists of 250,000 to 300,000 distinct CDR3 sequences, around 91% of them appearing once.

The V and J genes are TRBV27 and TRBJ2-7; D is perhaps TRBD2 (6 bases). The source of this sequence is a human donor with multiple sclerosis. Sequenced input: CD8+ T cells from PBMCs. The CDR3 loop is CASSLMGGVHEQYF. In nucleotides, the CDR3 is TGTGCCAGCAGTTTAATGGGAGGCGTCCACGAGCAGTACTTC.